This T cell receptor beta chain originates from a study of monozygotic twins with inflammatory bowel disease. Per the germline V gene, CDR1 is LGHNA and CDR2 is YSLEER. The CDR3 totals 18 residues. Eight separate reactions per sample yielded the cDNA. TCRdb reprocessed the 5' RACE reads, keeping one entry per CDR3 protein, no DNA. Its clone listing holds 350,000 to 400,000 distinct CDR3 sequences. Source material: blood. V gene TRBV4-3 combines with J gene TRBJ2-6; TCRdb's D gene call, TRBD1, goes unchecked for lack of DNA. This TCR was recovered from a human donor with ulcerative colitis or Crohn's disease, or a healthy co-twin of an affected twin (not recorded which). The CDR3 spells CASSPGHRGVPGANVLTF.